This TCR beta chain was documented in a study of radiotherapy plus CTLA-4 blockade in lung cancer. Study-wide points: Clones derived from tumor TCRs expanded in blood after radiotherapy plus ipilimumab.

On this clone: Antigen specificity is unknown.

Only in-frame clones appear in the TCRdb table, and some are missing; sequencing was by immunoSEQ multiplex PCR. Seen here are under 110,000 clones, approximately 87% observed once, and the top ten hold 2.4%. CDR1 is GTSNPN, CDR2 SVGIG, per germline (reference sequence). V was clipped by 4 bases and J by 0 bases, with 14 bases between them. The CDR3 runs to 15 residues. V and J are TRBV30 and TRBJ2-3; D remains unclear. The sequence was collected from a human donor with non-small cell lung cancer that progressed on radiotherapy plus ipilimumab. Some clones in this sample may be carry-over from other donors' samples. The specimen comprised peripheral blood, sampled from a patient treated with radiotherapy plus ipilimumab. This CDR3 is CAWTNYGSSTDTQYF. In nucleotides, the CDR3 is TGTGCCTGGACAAATTACGGGTCTAGCACAGATACGCAGTATTTT.